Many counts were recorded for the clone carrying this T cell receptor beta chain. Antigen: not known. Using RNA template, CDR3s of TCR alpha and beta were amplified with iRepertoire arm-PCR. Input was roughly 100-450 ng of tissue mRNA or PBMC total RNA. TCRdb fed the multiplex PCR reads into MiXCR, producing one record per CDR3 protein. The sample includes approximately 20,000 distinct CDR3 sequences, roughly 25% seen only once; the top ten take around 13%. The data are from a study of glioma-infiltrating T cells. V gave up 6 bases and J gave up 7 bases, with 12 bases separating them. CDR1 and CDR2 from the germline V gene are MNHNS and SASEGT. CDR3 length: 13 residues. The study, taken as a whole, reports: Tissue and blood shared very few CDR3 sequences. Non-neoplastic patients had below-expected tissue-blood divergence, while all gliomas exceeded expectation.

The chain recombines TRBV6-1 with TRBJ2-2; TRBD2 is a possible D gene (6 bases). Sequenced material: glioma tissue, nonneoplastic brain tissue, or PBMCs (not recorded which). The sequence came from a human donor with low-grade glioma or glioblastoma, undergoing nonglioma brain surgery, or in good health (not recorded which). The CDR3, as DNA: TGTGCCAGCAGAGAGCAAGCGGGCGGGGAGCTGTTTTTT. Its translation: CASREQAGGELFF.